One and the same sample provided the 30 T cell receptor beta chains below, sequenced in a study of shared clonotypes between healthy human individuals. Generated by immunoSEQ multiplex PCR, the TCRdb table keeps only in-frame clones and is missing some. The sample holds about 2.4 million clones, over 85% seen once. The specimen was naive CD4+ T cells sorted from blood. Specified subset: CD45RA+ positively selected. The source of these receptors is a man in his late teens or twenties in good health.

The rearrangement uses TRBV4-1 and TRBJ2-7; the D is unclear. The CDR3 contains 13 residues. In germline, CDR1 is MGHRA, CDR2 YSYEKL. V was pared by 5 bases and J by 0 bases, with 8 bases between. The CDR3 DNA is TGCGCCAGCAGCGGGCACTACTCCTACGAGCAGTACTTC. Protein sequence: CASSGHYSYEQYF.

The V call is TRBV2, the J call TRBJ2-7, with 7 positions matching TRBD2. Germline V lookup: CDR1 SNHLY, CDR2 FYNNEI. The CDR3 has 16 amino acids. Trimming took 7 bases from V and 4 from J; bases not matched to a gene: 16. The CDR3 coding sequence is TGTGCCAGCACTCTGGGGGTGGGAGGGGCCCGATACGAGCAGTACTTC. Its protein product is CASTLGVGGARYEQYF.

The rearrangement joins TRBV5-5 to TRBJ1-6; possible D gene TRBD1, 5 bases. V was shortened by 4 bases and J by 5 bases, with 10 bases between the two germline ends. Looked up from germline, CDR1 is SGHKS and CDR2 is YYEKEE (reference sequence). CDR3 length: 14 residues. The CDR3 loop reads CASSLGRHNSPLHF. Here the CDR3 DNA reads TGTGCCAGCAGCCTGGGACGGCATAATTCACCCCTCCACTTT. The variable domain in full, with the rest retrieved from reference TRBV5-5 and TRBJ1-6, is DAGVTQSPTHLIKTRGQQVTLRCSPISGHKSVSWYQQVLGQGPQFIFQYYEKEERGRGNFPDRFSARQFPNYSSELNVNALLLGDSALYLCASSLGRHNSPLHFGNGTRLTVT.

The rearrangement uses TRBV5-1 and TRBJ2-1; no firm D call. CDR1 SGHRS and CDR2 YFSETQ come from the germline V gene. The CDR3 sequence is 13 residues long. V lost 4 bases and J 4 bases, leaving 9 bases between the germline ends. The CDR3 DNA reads TGCGCCAGCAGCGGCGGACGTTACAATGAGCAGTTCTTC. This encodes CASSGGRYNEQFF.

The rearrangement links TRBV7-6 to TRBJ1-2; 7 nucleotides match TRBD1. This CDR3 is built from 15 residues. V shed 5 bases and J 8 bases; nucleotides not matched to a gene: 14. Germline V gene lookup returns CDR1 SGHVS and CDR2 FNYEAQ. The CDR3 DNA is TGTGCCAGCAGCCCTAGGGACAGCAACACGGGAGGCTACACCTTC. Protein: CASSPRDSNTGGYTF.

Here the CDR3 reads CSVATITEAFF. Here the CDR3 DNA reads TGCAGCGTTGCAACCATCACTGAAGCTTTCTTT. This chain uses TRBV29-1 with TRBJ1-1; unclear D gene. Germline CDR1 SQVTM, CDR2 ANQGSEA. Deletions cut 4 bases from V and 4 bases from J, with 7 bases between. This CDR3 spans 11 amino acids.

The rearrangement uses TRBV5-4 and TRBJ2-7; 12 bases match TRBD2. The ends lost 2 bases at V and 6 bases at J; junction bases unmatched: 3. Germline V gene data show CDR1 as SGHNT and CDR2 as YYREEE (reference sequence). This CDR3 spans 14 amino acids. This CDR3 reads CASSLLAGGGEQYF. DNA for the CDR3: TGTGCCAGCAGCTTACTAGCGGGGGGAGGCGAGCAGTACTTC. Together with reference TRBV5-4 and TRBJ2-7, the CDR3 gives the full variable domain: ETGVTQSPTHLIKTRGQQVTLRCSSQSGHNTVSWYQQALGQGPQFIFQYYREEENGRGNFPPRFSGLQFPNYSSELNVNALELDDSALYLCASSLLAGGGEQYFGPGTRLTVT.

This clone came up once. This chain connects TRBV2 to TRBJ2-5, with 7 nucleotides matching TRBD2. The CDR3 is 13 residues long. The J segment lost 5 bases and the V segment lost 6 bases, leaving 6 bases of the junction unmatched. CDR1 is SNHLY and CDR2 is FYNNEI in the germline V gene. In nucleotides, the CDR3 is TGTGCCAGCAGGCCGACTAGCTCGGAGACCCAGTACTTC. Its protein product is CASRPTSSETQYF.

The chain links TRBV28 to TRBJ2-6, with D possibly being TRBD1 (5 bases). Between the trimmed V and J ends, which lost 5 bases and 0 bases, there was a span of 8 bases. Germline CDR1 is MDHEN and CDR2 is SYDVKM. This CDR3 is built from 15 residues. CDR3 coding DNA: TGTGCCAGCAGTCCGACAGCCTCTGGGGCCAACGTCCTGACTTTC. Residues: CASSPTASGANVLTF.

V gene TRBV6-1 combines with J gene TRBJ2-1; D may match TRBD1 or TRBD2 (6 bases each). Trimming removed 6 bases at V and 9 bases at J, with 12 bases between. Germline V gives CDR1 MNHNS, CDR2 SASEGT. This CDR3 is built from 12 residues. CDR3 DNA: TGTGCCAGCAGGGGGGGCCCGGGTGAGCAGTTCTTC. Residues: CASRGGPGEQFF.

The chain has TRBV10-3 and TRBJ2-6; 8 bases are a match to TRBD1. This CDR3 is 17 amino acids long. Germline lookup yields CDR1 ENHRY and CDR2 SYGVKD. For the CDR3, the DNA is TGTGCAGAGCCGGGACAGGACTTTCCCTCTGGGGCCAACGTCCTGACTTTC. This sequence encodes CAEPGQDFPSGANVLTF.

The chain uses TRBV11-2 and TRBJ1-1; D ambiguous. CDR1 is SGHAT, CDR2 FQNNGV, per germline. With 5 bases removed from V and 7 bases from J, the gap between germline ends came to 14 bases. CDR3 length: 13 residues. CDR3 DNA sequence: TGTGCCAGCAGCCCCGTGGTGCAGAGTGAAGCTTTCTTT. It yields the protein CASSPVVQSEAFF.

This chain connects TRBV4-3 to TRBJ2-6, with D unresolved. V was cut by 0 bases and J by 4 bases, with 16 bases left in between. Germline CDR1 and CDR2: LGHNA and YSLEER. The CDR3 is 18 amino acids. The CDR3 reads CASSQDRPQSLGANVLTF. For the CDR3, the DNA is TGCGCCAGCAGCCAAGACAGGCCCCAGTCTCTGGGGGCCAACGTCCTGACTTTC.

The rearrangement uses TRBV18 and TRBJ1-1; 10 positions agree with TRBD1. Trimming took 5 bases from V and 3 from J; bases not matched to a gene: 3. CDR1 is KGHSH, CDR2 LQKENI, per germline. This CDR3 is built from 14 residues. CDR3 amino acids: CASSLGTGDTEAFF. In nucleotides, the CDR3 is TGTGCCAGCTCATTGGGGACAGGGGACACTGAAGCTTTCTTT. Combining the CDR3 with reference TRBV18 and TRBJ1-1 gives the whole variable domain NAGVMQNPRHLVRRRGQEARLRCSPMKGHSHVYWYRQLPEEGLKFMVYLQKENIIDESGMPKERFSAEFPKEGPSILRIQQVVRGDSAAYFCASSLGTGDTEAFFGQGTRLTVV.

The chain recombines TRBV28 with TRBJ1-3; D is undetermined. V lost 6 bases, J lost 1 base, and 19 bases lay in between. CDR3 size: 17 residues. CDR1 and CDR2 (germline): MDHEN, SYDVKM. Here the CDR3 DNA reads TGTGCCAGCAGAGGTACCCCAGTAAGGGAGTCTGGAAACACCATATATTTT. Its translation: CASRGTPVRESGNTIYF.

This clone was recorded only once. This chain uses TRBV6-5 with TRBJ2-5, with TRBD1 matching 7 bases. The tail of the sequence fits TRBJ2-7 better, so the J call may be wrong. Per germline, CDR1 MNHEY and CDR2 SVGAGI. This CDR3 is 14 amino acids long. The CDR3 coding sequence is TGTGCCAGCAGCTCGGGACAGAACCTCTACGAGCAGTACTTC. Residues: CASSSGQNLYEQYF.

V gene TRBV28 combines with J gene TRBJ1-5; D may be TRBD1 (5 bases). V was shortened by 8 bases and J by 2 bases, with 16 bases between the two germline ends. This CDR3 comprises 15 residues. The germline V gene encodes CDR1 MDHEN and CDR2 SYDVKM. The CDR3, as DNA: TGTGCCAGCGTAGGGGCCGCTAGGGGCAATCAGCCCCAGCATTTT. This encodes CASVGAARGNQPQHF.

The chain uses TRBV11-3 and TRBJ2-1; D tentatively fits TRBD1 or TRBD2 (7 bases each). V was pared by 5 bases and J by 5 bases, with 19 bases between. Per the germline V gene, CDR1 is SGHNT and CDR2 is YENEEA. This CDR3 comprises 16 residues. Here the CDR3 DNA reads TGTGCCAGCAGCCTCCTAGGGGAGGGGGCGGACAATGAGCAGTTCTTC. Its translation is CASSLLGEGADNEQFF. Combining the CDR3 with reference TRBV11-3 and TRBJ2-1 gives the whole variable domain EAGVVQSPRYKIIEKKQPVAFWCNPISGHNTLYWYLQNLGQGPELLIRYENEEAVDDSQLPKDRFSAERLKGVDSTLKIQPAELGDSAVYLCASSLLGEGADNEQFFGPGTRLTVL.

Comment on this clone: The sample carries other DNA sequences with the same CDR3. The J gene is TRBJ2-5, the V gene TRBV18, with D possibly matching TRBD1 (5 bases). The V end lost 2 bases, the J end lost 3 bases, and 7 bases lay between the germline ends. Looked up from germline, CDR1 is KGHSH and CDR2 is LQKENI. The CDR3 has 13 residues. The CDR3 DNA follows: TGTGCCAGCTCACCAGGGGCGGAAGAGACCCAGTACTTC. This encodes CASSPGAEETQYF. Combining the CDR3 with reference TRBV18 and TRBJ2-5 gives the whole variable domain NAGVMQNPRHLVRRRGQEARLRCSPMKGHSHVYWYRQLPEEGLKFMVYLQKENIIDESGMPKERFSAEFPKEGPSILRIQQVVRGDSAAYFCASSPGAEETQYFGPGTRLLVL.

The CDR3 sequence: CASSSPATSGKAEQYF. The CDR3 nucleotides are TGTGCCAGCAGTTCTCCAGCGACTAGCGGGAAGGCCGAGCAGTACTTC. The V and J genes are TRBV6-6 and TRBJ2-7; 11 nucleotides align to TRBD2. Germline V CDR1 and CDR2: MNHNY, SVGAGI (reference sequence). CDR3 length equals 16 residues. V lost 4 bases to trimming and J lost 6 bases; unmatched junction nucleotides: 11.

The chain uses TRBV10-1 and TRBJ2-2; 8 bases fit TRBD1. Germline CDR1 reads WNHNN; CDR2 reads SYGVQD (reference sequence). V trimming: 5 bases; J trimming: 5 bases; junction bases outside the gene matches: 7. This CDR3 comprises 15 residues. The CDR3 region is CASSNNRGMTGELFF. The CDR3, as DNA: TGCGCCAGCAGTAACAACAGGGGGATGACCGGGGAGCTGTTTTTT.

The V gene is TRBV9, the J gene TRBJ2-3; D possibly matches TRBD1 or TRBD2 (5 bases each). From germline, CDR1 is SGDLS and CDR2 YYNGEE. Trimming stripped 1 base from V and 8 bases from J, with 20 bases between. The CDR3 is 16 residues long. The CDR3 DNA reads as TGTGCCAGCAGCGTATACCGGGACCCCGGCCTGGGTACGCAGTATTTT. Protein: CASSVYRDPGLGTQYF.

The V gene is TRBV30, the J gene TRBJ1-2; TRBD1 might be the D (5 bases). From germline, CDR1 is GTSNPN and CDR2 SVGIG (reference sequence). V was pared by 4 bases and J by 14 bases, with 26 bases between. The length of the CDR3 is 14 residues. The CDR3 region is CAWNQNPGTRALTF. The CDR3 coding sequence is TGTGCCTGGAACCAGAACCCCGGGACCAGGGCTTTAACCTTC.

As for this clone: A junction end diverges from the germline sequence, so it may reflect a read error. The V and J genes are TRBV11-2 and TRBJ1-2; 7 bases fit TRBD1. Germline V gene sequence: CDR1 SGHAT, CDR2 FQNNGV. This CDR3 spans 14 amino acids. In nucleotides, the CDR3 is TGTGCCAGCAGCTTAGGGGGACAGAACTCTGGCTACACCTTC. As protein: CASSLGGQNSGYTF.

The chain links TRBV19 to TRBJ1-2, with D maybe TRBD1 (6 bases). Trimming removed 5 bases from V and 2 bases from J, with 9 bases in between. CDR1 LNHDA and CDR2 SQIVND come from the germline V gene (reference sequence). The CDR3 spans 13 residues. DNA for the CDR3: TGTGCCAGTAGTTACAGGGAGAACTATGGCTACACCTTC. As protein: CASSYRENYGYTF.

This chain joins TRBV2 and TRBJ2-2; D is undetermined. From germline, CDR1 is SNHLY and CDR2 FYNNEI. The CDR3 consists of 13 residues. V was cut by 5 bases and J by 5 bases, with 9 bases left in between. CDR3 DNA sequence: TGTGCCAGCAGTATCAGGAATACCGGGGAGCTGTTTTTT. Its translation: CASSIRNTGELFF.

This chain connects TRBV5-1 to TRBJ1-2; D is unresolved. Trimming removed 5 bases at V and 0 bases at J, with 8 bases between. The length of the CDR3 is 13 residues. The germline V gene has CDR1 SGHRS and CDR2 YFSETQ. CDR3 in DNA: TGCGCCAGCAGTATGGATTCTAACTATGGCTACACCTTC. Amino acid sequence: CASSMDSNYGYTF.

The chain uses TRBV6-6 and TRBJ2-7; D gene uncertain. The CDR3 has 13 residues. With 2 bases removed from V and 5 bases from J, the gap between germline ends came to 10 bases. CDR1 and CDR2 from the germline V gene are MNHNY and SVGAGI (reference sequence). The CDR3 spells CASSYPPRDEQYF. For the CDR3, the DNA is TGTGCCAGCAGTTACCCCCCCCGGGACGAGCAGTACTTC.

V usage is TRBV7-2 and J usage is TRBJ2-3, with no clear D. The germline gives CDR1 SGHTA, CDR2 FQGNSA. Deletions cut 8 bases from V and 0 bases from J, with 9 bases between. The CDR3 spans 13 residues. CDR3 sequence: CASRRASTDTQYF. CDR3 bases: TGTGCCAGCCGCCGTGCTAGCACAGATACGCAGTATTTT.

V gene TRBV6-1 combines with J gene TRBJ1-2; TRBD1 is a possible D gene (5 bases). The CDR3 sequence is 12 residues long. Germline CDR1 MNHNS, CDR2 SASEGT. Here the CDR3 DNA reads TGTGTCACCCAGGGACTGCCCTATGGCTACACCTTC. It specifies CVTQGLPYGYTF.